The text below deals with one TCR beta chain. What it recognizes is unknown. MiXCR, applied by TCRdb to the RT-PCR reads, yields one record per CDR3 protein. The table records about 180,000 distinct CDR3 sequences, around 9.2% of them present only once. This sample was taken from a study of response to subunit inactivated influenza vaccine. Whole-study findings and limits: Few additional T cells are recruited per seasonal influenza vaccination, authors suggested.

V was cut by 4 bases and J by 2 bases, with 13 bases left in between. The CDR3 is made up of 15 amino acids. The germline gives CDR1 MDHEN, CDR2 SYDVKM. This chain joins TRBV28 and TRBJ2-3; the D is unclear. Sequences were derived from non-naive T cells sorted from PBMCs, sampled on the day of vaccination. The TCR was taken from a man aged 45-60 years who received an inactivated influenza vaccine. CDR3: CASSSFYRSTDTQYF. CDR3 nucleotides: TGTGCCAGCAGTTCCTTCTATCGCTCCACAGATACGCAGTATTTT.